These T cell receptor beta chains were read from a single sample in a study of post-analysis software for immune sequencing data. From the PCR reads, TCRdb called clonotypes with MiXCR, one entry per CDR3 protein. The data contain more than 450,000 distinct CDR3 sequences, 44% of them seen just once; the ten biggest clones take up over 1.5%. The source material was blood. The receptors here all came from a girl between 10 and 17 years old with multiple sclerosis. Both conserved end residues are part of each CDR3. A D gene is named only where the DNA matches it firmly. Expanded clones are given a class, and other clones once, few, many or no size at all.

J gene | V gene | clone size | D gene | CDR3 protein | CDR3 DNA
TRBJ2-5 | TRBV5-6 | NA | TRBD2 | CASSLFGLAEETQYF | TGTGCCAGCAGCTTGTTTGGGCTAGCGGAAGAGACCCAGTACTTC
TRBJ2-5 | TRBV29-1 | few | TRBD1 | CSVGQGEETQYF | TGCAGCGTTGGCCAGGGGGAAGAGACCCAGTACTTC
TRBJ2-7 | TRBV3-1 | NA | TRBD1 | CASSQPGQGVIYEQYF | TGTGCCAGCAGCCAACCCGGACAGGGAGTGATCTACGAGCAGTACTTC
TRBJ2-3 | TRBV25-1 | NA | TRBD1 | CASSDSPGTGGEDTQYF | TGTGCCAGCAGTGATTCGCCCGGGACAGGGGGAGAAGATACGCAGTATTTT
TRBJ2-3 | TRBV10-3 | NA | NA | CAISERTADTQYF | TGTGCCATCAGTGAGAGGACAGCGGATACGCAGTATTTT
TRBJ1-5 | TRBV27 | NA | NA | CASSFPGRGQPQHF | TGTGCCAGCAGTTTCCCAGGGCGCGGTCAGCCCCAGCATTTT
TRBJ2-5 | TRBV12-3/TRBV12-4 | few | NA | CASSGSLRQETQYF | TGTGCCAGTTCCGGTTCGTTAAGGCAAGAGACCCAGTACTTC
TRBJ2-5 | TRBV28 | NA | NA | CASSFGALAKETQYF | TGTGCCAGCAGTTTCGGGGCCCTTGCAAAAGAGACCCAGTACTTC
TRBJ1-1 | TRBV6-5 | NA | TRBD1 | CASSGQGRTEAFF | TGTGCCAGCAGTGGACAGGGGAGAACTGAAGCTTTCTTT
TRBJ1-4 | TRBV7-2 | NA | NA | CASSLGGSGTNEKLFF | TGTGCCAGCAGCTTAGGGGGGTCAGGAACTAATGAAAAACTGTTTTTT
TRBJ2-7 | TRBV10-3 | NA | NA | CAINVRAGLHEQYF | TGTGCCATCAACGTACGTGCAGGGCTCCACGAGCAGTACTTC
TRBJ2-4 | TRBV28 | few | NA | CASKAAPTNIQYF | TGTGCCAGCAAGGCGGCCCCTACGAACATTCAGTACTTC
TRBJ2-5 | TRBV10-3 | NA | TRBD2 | CAIRAMTSGSGNEQYF | TGTGCCATCAGAGCCATGACTAGCGGGTCAGGTAATGAGCAGTACTTC
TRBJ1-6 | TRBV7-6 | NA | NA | CASSLTSSYNSPLHF | TGTGCCAGCAGCTTAACTAGCTCCTATAATTCACCCCTCCACTTT
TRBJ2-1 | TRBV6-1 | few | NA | CASRASGSYNEQFF | TGTGCCAGCAGAGCCTCGGGGTCCTACAATGAGCAGTTCTTC
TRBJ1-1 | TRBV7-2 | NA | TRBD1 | CASSPPGQGFMNTEAFF | TGTGCCAGCAGCCCTCCGGGACAGGGGTTTATGAACACTGAAGCTTTCTTT
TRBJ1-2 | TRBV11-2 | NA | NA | CASRASGTYGHTF | TGTGCCAGCAGGGCCTCAGGGACGTATGGCCACACCTTC
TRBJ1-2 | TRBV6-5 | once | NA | CASSLDKGHPNYGYTF | TGTGCCAGCAGTTTGGACAAGGGGCACCCTAACTATGGCTACACCTTC
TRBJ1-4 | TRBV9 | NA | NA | CASSEGEGWGQKLFF | TGTGCCAGCAGCGAGGGGGAAGGATGGGGCCAAAAACTGTTTTTT
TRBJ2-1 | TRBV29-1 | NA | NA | CSVAPSARQFF | TGCAGCGTTGCCCCTAGCGCCCGGCAGTTCTTC
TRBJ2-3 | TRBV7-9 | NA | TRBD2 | CASITGGSSTDTQYF | TGTGCCAGCATCACTGGCGGGAGTTCGACAGATACGCAGTATTTT